This T cell receptor (beta chain) was recovered during a study of PD-1 blockade in classical Hodgkin lymphoma. Study-level findings and limits: TCR diversity at baseline was reported to be reduced in newly diagnosed patients relative to healthy donors. CD4+ TCR diversity climbed significantly by C4D1, unlike CD8+ TCR diversity. Patients starting nivolumab less than 1 year after ASCT had lower diversity and were excluded from later analyses. Baseline diversity resembling that of newly diagnosed patients was seen in complete responders.

The protocol was immunoSEQ multiplex PCR, while the TCRdb copy is restricted to in-frame clones and leaves out a portion. The sample holds roughly 70,000 clones, roughly two thirds seen once. Trimming took off 6 bases at V and 5 bases at J, with 22 bases between the two ends. Germline V CDR1 and CDR2: ENHRY, SYGVKD. This CDR3 region has 16 residues. The table lists this clone with a count of one. Its cognate antigen is unknown. Exposure to brentuximab vedotin varied, and each patient had relapsed following autologous stem cell transplantation. The chain couples TRBV10-3 to TRBJ2-5; a weak D match, TRBD2 (5 bases). The sequence was collected from a human donor with classical Hodgkin lymphoma. This specimen was peripheral blood mononuclear cells (PBMCs), taken before the second cycle of nivolumab. CDR3 protein: CAISPVGVVWAETQYF. DNA of the CDR3: TGTGCCATCAGCCCGGTCGGGGTCGTTTGGGCGGAGACCCAGTACTTC.